This is a list of T cell receptor beta chains from one sample in a study of T cell responses to AZD1222 COVID-19 vaccine. TCRdb keeps only in-frame clones here, not all; method: immunoSEQ multiplex PCR. The sample carries approximately 190,000 clones, about 92% recorded once. The sample consisted of peripheral blood, taken on day 0 of AZD1222 vaccination. Every receptor here comes from an adult in good health. Each CDR3 is given with its conserved first and last residue. D genes are given only for firm matches. Expanded clones are given a class, and other clones once, few, many or no size at all.

TRBV28	-	TRBJ1-2	-	TGTGCCAGCACTAATCCGGGCGGAGACGGCTACACCTTC	CASTNPGGDGYTF
TRBV10-3	-	TRBJ1-1	TRBD1	TGTGCCATCAGTGACACAGGGGACCGACTTAACACTGAAGCTTTCTTT	CAISDTGDRLNTEAFF
TRBV4-1	-	TRBJ1-6	TRBD1	TGCGCCAGCAGCGAGTACGACAGGGGGTATAATTCACCCCTCCACTTT	CASSEYDRGYNSPLHF
TRBV9	-	TRBJ1-4	-	TGTGCCAGCAGCCCGGGACATAATGAAAAACTGTTTTTT	CASSPGHNEKLFF
TRBV6-5	-	TRBJ1-5	-	TGTGCCACTGGGGGGGGGATTAATCAGCCCCAGCATTTT	CATGGGINQPQHF
TRBV7-2	-	TRBJ1-2	-	TGTGCCAGCAGCCCTCTAGCCTATGGCTACACCTTC	CASSPLAYGYTF
TRBV20-1	-	TRBJ2-5	-	TGCAGTGCTATTAGGGGAGAGACCCAGTACTTC	CSAIRGETQYF
TRBV18	-	TRBJ2-7	TRBD1	TGTGCCAGCTCACCAGGACAGGGCTCGATCTCCTACGAGCAGTACTTC	CASSPGQGSISYEQYF
TRBV9	-	TRBJ2-5	TRBD2	TGTGCCAGCAGCTCAAAGTCGGCGGGGGAAGAGACCCAGTACTTC	CASSSKSAGEETQYF
TRBV19	-	TRBJ1-4	-	TGTGCCAGCTCATACATAGAAGGGCGCGAAAAACTGTTTTTT	CASSYIEGREKLFF
TRBV15	-	TRBJ1-1	-	TGTGCCACCAGCAGCCGCCGGGGGAACACTGAAGCTTTCTTT	CATSSRRGNTEAFF
TRBV3-1/TRBV3-2	-	TRBJ1-5	-	TGTGCCAGCAGCCAAGGGCGGGGAGCAAGCAATCAGCCCCAGCATTTT	CASSQGRGASNQPQHF
TRBV7-2	-	TRBJ1-5	TRBD1	TGTGCCAGCAGCCCTCTAGGGACAGGGGGTTCCCTCAATCAGCCCCAGCATTTT	CASSPLGTGGSLNQPQHF
TRBV7-3	once	TRBJ2-2	TRBD2	TGTGCCAGCAGCCAAAGCGGGGGGGCCTCCGCCGGGGAGCTGTTTTTT	CASSQSGGASAGELFF